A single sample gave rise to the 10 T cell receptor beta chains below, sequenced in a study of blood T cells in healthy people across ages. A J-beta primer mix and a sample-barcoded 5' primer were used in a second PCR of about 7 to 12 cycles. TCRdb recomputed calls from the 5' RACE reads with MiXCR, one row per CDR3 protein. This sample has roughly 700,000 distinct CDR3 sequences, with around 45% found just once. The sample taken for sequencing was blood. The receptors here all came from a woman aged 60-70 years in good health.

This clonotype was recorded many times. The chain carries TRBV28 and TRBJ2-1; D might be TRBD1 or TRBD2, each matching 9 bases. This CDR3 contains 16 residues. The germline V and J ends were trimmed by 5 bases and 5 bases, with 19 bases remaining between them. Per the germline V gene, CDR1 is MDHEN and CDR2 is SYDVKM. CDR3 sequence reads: CASSTGGGRAHNEQFF. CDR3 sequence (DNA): TGTGCCAGCAGTACAGGGGGCGGGAGGGCCCACAATGAGCAGTTCTTC.

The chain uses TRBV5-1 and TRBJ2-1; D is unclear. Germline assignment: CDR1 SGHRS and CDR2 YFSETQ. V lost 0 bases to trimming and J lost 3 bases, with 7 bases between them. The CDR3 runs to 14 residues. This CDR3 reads CASSLGWNYNEQFF. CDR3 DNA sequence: TGCGCCAGCAGCTTGGGATGGAACTACAATGAGCAGTTCTTC.

The CDR3 protein is CATSDGTGKSSYNEQFF. The DNA of the CDR3 is TGTGCCACCAGTGATGGAACAGGGAAAAGCTCCTACAATGAGCAGTTCTTC. The rearrangement links TRBV24-1 to TRBJ2-1; D possibly corresponds to TRBD1 (6 bases). This CDR3 is built from 17 residues. Germline values: CDR1 KGHDR, CDR2 SFDVKD. V lost 3 bases and J lost 0, with 14 bases in between.

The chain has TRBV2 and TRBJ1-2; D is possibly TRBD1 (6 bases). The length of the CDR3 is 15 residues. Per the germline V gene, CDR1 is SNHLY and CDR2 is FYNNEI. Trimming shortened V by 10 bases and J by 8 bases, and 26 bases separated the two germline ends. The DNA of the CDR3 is TGTGCCACCACGCCCTATGGACAGACCATGAGCGGCTACACCTTC. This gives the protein CATTPYGQTMSGYTF. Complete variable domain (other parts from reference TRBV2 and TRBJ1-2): EPEVTQTPSHQVTQMGQEVILRCVPISNHLYFYWYRQILGQKVEFLVSFYNNEISEKSEIFDDQFSVERPDGSNFTLKIRSTKLEDSAMYFCATTPYGQTMSGYTFGSGTRLTVV.

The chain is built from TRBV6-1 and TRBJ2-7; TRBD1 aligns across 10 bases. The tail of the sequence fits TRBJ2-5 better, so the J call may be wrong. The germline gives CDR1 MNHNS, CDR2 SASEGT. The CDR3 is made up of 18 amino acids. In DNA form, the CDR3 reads TGTGCCAGCAGTGATAGGTTCGGCGGTGGGACAGGGGTAAAGACCCAGTACTTC. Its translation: CASSDRFGGGTGVKTQYF.

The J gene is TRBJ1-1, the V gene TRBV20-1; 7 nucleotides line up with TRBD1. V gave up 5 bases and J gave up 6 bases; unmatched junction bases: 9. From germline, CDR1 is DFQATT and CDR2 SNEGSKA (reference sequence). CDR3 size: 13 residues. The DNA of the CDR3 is TGCAGTGCTCCCCAGGGGGGTGGGGCTGAAGCTTTCTTT. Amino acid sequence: CSAPQGGGAEAFF.

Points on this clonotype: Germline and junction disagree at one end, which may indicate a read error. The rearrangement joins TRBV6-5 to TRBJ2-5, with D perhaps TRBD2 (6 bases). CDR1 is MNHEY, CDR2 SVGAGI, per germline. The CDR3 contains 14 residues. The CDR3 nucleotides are TGTGCCAGCAGCGAGGGACTCCACCACGAGACCCAGTACTTC. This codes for CASSEGLHHETQYF.

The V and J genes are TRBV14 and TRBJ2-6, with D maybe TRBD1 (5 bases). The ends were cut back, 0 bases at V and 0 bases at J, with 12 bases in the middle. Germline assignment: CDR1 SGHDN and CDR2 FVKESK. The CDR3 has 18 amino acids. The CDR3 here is CASSQDWTPLSGANVLTF. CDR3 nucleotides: TGTGCCAGCAGCCAAGATTGGACACCCCTCTCTGGGGCCAACGTCCTGACTTTC.

This CDR3 reads CAGNPTQGRETQYF. In nucleotides, the CDR3 is TGTGCCGGCAATCCGACTCAGGGGAGAGAGACCCAGTACTTC. This chain connects TRBV6-5 to TRBJ2-7; D may be TRBD1 (6 bases). Near its end, the DNA agrees better with TRBJ2-5, so the J call may be wrong. The CDR3 is 14 amino acids. Germline V gives CDR1 MNHEY, CDR2 SVGAGI.

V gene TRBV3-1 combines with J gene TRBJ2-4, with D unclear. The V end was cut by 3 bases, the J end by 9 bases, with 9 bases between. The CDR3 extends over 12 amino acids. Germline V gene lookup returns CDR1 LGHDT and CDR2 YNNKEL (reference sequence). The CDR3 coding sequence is TGTGCCAGCAGCCAGAGGTCCGGCATTCAGTACTTC. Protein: CASSQRSGIQYF.